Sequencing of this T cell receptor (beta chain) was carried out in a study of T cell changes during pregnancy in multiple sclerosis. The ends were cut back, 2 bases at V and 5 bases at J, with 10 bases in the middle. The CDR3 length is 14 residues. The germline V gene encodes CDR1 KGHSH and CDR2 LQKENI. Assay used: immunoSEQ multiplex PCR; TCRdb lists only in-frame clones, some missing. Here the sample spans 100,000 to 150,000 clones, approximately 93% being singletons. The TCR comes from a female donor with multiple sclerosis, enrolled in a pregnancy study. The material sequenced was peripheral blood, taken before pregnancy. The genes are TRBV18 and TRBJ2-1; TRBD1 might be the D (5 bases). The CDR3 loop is CASSPGSGNNEQFF. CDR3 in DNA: TGTGCCAGCTCACCAGGTTCAGGGAACAATGAGCAGTTCTTC.